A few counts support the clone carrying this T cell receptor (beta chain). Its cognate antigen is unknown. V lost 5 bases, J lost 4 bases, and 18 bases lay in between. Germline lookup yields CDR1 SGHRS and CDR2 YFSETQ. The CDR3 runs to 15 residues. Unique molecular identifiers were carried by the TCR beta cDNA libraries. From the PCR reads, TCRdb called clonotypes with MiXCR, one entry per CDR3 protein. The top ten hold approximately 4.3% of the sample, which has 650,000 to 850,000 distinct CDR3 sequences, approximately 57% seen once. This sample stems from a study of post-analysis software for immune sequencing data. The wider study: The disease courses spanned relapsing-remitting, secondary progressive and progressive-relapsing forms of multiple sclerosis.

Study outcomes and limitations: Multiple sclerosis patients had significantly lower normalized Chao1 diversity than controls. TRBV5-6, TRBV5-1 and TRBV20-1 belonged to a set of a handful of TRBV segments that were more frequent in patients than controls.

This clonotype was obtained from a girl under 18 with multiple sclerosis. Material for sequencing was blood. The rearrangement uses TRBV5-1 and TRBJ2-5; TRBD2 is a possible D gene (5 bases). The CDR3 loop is CASRPTRWSGETQYF. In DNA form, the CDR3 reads TGCGCCAGCAGGCCTACTAGATGGAGCGGAGAGACCCAGTACTTC.